This TCR beta chain is from a study of T-cell memory formation after mild COVID-19. Trimming took 0 bases from V and 7 from J, leaving 12 bases between them. The CDR3 is 15 amino acids. Germline V gene lookup returns CDR1 LGHNA and CDR2 YSLEER. TCRdb ran MiXCR on the 5' RACE reads and lists one entry per CDR3 protein. The repertoire has roughly 350,000 distinct CDR3 sequences, roughly an eighth of them found once; the top ten carry 22%. This receptor was identified in a man aged 18 to 29 who had mild COVID-19 (a few samples of this study predate the infection). Cell type and time point are not known. Sample: PBMCs or a T cell subset sorted from them (not recorded which). V and J are TRBV4-3 and TRBJ2-2; unclear D gene. The CDR3, as DNA: TGCGCCAGCAGCCAAGAGGAACTCGTCCGCGGGGAGCTGTTTTTT. Its protein product is CASSQEELVRGELFF.